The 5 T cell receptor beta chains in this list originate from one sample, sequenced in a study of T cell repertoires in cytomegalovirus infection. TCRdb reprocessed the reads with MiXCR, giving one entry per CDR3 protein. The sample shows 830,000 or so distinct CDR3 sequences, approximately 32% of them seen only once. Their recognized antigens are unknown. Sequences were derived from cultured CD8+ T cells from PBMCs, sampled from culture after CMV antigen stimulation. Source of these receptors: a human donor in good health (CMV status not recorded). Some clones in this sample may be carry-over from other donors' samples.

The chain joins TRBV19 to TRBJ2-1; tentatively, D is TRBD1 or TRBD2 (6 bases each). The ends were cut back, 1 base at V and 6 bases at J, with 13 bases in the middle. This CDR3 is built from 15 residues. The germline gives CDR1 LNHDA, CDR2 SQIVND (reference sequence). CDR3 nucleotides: TGTGCCAGTAGTATAGGACGGGGGCCCGCCAATGAGCAGTTCTTC. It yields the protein CASSIGRGPANEQFF.

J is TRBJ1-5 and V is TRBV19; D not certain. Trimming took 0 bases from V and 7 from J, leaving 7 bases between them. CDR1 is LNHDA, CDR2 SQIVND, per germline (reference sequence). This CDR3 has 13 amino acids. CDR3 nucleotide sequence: TGTGCCAGTAGTATAGAGGTTGGACAGCCCCAGCATTTT. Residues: CASSIEVGQPQHF.

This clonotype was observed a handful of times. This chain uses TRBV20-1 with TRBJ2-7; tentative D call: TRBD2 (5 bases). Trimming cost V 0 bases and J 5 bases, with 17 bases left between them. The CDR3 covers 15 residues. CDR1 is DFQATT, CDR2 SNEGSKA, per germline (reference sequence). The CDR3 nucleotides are TGCAGTGCTAGAGATCTAACTAGGGCGAAGCACGAGCAGTACTTC. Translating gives CSARDLTRAKHEQYF.

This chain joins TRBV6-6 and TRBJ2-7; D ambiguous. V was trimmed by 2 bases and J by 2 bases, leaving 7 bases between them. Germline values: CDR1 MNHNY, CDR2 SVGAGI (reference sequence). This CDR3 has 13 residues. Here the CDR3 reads CASSYDGAYEQYV. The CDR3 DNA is TGTGCCAGCAGTTACGACGGAGCCTACGAGCAGTACGTC.

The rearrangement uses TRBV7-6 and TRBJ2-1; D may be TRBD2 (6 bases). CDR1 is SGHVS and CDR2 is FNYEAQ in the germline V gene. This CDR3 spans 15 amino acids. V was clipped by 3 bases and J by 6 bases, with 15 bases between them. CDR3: CASSFGGPLPNEQFF. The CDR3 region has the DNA TGTGCCAGCAGCTTCGGGGGTCCTCTCCCCAATGAGCAGTTCTTC.